This T cell receptor (beta chain) emerged from a study of T cell responses to AZD1222 COVID-19 vaccine. Whole-study results and caveats: The peak T cell response came first, and repertoires were sampled only after it. Seropositive status at baseline applied to only a handful of AZD1222 recipients. Females made up more of the donors, who were largely white British, and clonal diversity may have come out too low.

A remark on this clone: Its antigen is still unknown. An end of the junction does not agree with germline; a read error may underlie this.

Method: immunoSEQ multiplex PCR; TCRdb's copy keeps in-frame clones and lacks some. The data show roughly 150,000 clones, approximately 93% seen once. The CDR3 spans 12 residues. Germline values: CDR1 LGHDT, CDR2 YNNKEL (reference sequence). The chain uses TRBV3-1 (or the pseudogene TRBV3-2) and TRBJ2-5, with no clear D. The receptor was derived from an adult who received the AZD1222 COVID-19 vaccine. Sequences were derived from peripheral blood, sampled 28 days after the second AZD1222 dose. CDR3 nucleotides: TGTGCCAGCAGCCAAGCGATAGGAGTGACGCACTTC. It encodes CASSQAIGVTHF.